This TCR beta chain was profiled in a study of CD8 T cells in Susac syndrome. Random hexamers served to reverse transcribe about 0.5 to 1 ug RNA. immunoSEQ multiplex PCR amplified TCR beta CDR3 across 54 Vbeta, 13 Jbeta. TCRdb itself ran the immunoSEQ multiplex PCR reads through MiXCR, one entry per CDR3 protein. Among approximately 100,000 distinct CDR3 sequences listed, 85% to 95% were seen once. Both CD4+ and CD8+ T cells were negatively isolated, and TEMRA cells underwent FACS enrichment. CDR3 size: 15 residues. V dropped 1 base and J dropped 5; count of bases not matched to a gene: 7. Sequenced sample: CD8+ T cells from PBMCs. The sequence was collected from a human donor in good health. The chain is built from TRBV12-3 or TRBV12-4 and TRBJ2-5; the match to TRBD2 covers 7 bases. CDR3 DNA sequence: TGTGCCAGCAGTTTAGGCTCGGGCGGGAGTGAGACCCAGTACTTC. It encodes CASSLGSGGSETQYF.